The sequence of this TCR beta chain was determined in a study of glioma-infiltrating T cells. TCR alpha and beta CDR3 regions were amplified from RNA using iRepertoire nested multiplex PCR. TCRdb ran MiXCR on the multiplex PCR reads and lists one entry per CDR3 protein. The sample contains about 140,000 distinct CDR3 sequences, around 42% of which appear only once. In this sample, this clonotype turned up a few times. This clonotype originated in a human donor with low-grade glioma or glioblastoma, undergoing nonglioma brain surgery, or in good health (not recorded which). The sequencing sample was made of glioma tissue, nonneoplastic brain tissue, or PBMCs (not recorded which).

As DNA, the CDR3 is TGCAGTGCTAGAGATAGGACCAGGACATTCGGTGGCTACACCTTC. Translating gives CSARDRTRTFGGYTF. The rearrangement uses TRBV20-1 and TRBJ1-2, with a possible D match to TRBD1 (5 bases). The CDR3 length is 15 residues. Trimming shortened V by 0 bases and J by 7 bases, and 18 bases separated the two germline ends. The germline V gene encodes CDR1 DFQATT and CDR2 SNEGSKA (reference sequence).